The clone carrying this TCR beta chain was seen more than once but under ten times. The sample comes from a study of T cells in localized non-small cell lung cancer. Germline lookup yields CDR1 SGHNT and CDR2 YENEEA. With 3 bases removed from V and 3 bases from J, the gap between germline ends came to 18 bases. The CDR3 covers 17 residues. Profiling relied on immunoSEQ multiplex PCR, and the TCRdb table lists in-frame clones only, not all of them. The data contain approximately 1,800 clones, about 35% of them singletons. The source material was normal lung tissue next to the tumor, sampled before any cancer treatment. V is TRBV11-3 and J is TRBJ2-1; perhaps TRBD2 as D (6 bases). This receptor was identified in an older male donor with stage III squamous cell lung carcinoma. DNA for the CDR3: TGTGCCAGCAGCTTGGCCGAAGGAGGGTGGGGCTACAATGAGCAGTTCTTC. This encodes CASSLAEGGWGYNEQFF.